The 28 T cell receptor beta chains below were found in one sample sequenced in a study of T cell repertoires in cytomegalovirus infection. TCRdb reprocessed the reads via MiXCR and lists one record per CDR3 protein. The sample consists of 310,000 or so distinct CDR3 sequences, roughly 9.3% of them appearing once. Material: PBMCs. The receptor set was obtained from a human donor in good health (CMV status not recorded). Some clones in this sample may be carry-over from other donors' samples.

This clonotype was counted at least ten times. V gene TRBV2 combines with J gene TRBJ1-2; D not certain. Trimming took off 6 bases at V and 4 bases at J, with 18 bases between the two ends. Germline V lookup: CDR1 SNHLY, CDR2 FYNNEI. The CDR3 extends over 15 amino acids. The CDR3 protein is CASSPGLTPLYGYTF. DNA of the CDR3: TGTGCCAGCAGCCCGGGTCTCACCCCCCTCTATGGCTACACCTTC.

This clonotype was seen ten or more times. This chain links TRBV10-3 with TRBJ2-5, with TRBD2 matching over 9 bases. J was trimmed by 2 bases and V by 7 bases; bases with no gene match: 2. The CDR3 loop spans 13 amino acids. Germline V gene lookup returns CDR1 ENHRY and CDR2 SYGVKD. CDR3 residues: CAINSGGQETQYF. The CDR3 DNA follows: TGTGCCATCAACAGCGGGGGGCAAGAGACCCAGTACTTC.

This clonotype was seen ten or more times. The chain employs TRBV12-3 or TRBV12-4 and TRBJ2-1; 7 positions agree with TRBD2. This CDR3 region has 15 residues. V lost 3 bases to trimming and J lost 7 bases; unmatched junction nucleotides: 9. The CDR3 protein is CASSFTSGATNEQFF. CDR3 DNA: TGTGCCAGCAGTTTTACCAGCGGGGCTACGAATGAGCAGTTCTTC.

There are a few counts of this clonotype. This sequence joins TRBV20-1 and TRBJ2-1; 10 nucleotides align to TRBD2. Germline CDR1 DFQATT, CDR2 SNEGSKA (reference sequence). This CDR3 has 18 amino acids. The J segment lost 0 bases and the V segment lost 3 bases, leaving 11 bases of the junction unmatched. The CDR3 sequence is CSASYLAGDRSSYNEQFF. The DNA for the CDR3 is TGCAGTGCTAGCTACCTAGCGGGGGACCGGAGCTCCTACAATGAGCAGTTCTTC.

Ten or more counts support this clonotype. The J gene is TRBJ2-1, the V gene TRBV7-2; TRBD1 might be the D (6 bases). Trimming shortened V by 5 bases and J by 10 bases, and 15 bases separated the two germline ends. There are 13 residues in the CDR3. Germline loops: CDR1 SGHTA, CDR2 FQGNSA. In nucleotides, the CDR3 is TGTGCCAGCAGCGCCCAGAGGGGGACAGAGCAGTTCTTC. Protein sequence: CASSAQRGTEQFF.

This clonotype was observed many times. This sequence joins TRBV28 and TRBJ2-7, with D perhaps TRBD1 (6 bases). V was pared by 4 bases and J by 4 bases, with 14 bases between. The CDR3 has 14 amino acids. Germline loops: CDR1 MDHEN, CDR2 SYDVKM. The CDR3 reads CASSSPTGWYEQYV. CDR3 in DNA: TGTGCCAGCAGTTCACCAACAGGGTGGTACGAGCAGTACGTC.

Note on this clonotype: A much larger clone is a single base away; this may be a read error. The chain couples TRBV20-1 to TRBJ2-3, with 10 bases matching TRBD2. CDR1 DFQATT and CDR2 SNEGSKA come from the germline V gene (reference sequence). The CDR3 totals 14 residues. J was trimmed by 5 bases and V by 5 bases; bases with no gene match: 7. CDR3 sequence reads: CSAASGGAGDTQYF. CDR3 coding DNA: TGCAGTGCTGCTAGCGGGGGTGCTGGAGATACGCAGTATTTT.

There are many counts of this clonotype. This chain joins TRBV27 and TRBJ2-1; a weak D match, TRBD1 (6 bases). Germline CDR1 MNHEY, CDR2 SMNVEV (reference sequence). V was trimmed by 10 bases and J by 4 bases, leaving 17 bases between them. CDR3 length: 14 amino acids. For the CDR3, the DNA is TGTGCCACCAGCGAACAGGGAAGATACAATGAGCAGTTCTTC. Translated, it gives CATSEQGRYNEQFF.

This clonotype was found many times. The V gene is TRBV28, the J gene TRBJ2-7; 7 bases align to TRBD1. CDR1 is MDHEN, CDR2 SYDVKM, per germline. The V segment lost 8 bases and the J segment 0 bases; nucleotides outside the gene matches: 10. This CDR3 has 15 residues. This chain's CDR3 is CASQSTGLSSYEQYV. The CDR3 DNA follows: TGTGCCAGCCAATCGACAGGGCTTTCCTCCTACGAGCAGTACGTC.

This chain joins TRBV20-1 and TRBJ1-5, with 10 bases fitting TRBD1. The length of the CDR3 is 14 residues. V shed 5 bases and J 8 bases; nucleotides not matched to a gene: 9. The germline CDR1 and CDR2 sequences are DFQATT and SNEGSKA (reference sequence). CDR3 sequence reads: CSALGTGEAKPQHF. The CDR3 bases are TGCAGTGCTCTCGGGACAGGGGAGGCAAAGCCCCAGCATTTT.

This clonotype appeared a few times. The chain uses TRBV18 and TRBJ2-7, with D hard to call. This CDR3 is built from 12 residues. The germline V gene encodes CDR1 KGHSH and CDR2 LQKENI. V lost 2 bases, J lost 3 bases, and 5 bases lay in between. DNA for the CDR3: TGTGCCAGCTCACCATCCTTCTACGAGCAGTACTTC. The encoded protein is CASSPSFYEQYF.

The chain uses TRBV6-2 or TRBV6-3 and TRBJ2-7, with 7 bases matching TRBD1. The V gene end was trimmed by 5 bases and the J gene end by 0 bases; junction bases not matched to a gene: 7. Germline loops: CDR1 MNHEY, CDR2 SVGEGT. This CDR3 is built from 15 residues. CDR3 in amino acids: CASSPDREFSYEQYV. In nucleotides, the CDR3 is TGTGCCAGCAGTCCAGACAGGGAGTTCTCCTACGAGCAGTACGTC.

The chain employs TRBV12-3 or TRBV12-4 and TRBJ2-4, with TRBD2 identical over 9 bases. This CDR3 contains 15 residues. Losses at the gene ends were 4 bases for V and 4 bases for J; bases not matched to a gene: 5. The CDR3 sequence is CASSYPTSGKNIQYF. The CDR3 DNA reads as TGTGCCAGCAGTTACCCGACTAGCGGTAAAAACATTCAGTACTTC.

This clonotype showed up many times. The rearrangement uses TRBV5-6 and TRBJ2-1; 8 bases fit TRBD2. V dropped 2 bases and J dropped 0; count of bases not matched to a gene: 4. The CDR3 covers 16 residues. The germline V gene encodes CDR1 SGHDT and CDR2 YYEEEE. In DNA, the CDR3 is TGTGCCAGCAGCTTTGCGGGGGGCAGCTCCTACAATGAGCAGTTCTTC. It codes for CASSFAGGSSYNEQFF.

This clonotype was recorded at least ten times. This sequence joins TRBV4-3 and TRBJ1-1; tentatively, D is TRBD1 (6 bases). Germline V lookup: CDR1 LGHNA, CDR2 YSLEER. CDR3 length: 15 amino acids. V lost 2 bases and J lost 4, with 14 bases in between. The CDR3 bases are TGCGCCAGCAGCCAAAAAACAGGGTGGGGCACTGAAGCTTTCTTT. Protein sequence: CASSQKTGWGTEAFF.

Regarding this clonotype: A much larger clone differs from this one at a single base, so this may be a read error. As DNA, the CDR3 is TGTGCCAGCTCACCGGCCGACATCGGGATGTCACCCCTCCTCTTT. This codes for CASSPADIGMSPLLF. The chain carries TRBV18 and TRBJ1-6, with D unresolved. The germline CDR1 and CDR2 sequences are KGHSH and LQKENI. The CDR3 covers 15 residues.

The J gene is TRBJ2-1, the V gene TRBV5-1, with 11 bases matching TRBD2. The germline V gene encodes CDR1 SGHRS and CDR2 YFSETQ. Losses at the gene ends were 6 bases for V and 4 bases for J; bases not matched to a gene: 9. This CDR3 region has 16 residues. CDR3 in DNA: TGCGCCAGCACCCAGCTAGCGGGGGGCCCTTACAATGAGCAGTTCTTC. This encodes CASTQLAGGPYNEQFF. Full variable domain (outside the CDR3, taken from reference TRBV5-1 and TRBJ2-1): KAGVTQTPRYLIKTRGQQVTLSCSPISGHRSVSWYQQTPGQGLQFLFEYFSETQRNKGNFPGRFSGRQFSNSRSEMNVSTLELGDSALYLCASTQLAGGPYNEQFFGPGTRLTVL.

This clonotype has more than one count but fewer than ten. This CDR3 reads CASSPLSGGELETQYF. As DNA, the CDR3 is TGTGCCAGCAGCCCCTTGTCCGGGGGCGAGTTGGAGACCCAGTACTTC. V is TRBV14 and J is TRBJ2-5; D possibly matches TRBD1 or TRBD2 (6 bases each). CDR3 length equals 16 residues. Trimming took 4 bases from V and 5 from J, leaving 20 bases between them. The germline gives CDR1 SGHDN, CDR2 FVKESK.

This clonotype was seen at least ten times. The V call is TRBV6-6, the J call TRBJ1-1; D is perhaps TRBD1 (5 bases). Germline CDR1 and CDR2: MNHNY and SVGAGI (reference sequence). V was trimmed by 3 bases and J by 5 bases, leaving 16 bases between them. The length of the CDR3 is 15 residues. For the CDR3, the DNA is TGTGCCAGCAGTTATTACAGAGGGGATGGGACTGAAGCTTTCTTT. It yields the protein CASSYYRGDGTEAFF.

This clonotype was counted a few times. In DNA, the CDR3 is TGTGCCAGCAGGGGGGGAGGGCAGGCGGGCAATCAGCCCCAGCATTTT. Translation gives CASRGGGQAGNQPQHF. The rearrangement joins TRBV6-1 to TRBJ1-5; maybe TRBD1 (5 bases). Trimming shortened V by 6 bases and J by 2 bases, and 17 bases separated the two germline ends. From germline, CDR1 is MNHNS and CDR2 SASEGT. The CDR3 consists of 16 residues.

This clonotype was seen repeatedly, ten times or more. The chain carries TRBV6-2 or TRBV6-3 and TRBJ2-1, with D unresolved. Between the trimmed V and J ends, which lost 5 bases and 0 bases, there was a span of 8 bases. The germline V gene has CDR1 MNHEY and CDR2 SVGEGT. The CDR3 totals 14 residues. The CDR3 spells CASSDISSYNEQFF. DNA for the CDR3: TGTGCCAGCAGTGATATTAGCTCCTACAATGAGCAGTTCTTC.

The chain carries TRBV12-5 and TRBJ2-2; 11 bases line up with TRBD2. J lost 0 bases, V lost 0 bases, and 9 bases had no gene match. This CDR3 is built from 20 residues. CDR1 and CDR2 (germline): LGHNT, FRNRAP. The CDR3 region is CASGLVPLAGEPANTGELFF. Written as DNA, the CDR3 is TGTGCTAGTGGTTTGGTACCACTAGCGGGGGAGCCCGCGAACACCGGGGAGCTGTTTTTT.

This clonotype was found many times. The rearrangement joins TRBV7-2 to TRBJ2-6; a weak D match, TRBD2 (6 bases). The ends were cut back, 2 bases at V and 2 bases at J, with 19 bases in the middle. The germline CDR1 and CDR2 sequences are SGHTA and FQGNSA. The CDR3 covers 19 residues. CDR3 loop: CASSLLARGASPGANVLTF. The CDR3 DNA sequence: TGTGCCAGCAGCTTATTGGCCCGCGGGGCCTCTCCTGGGGCCAACGTCCTGACTTTC.

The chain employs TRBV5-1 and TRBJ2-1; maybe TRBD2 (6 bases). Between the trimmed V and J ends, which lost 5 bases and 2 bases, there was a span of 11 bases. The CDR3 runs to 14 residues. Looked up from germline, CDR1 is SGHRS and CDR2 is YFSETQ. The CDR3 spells CASRRDSTYNEQFF. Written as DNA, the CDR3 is TGCGCCAGCAGGCGGGACTCCACCTACAATGAGCAGTTCTTC.

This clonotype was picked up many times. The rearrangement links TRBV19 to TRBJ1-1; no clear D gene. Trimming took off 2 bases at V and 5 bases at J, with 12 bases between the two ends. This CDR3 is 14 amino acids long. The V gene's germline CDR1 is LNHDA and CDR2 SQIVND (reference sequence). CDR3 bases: TGTGCCAGTAGTATAAAGGGTCAGCGGACTGAAGCTTTCTTT. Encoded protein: CASSIKGQRTEAFF.

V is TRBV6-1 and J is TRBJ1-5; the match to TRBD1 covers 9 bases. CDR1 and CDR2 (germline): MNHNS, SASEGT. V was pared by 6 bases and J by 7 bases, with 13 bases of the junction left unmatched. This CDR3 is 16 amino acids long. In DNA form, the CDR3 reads TGTGCCAGCAGCGCACCGGGACAGGGTTTAAGACAGCCCCAGCATTTT. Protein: CASSAPGQGLRQPQHF.

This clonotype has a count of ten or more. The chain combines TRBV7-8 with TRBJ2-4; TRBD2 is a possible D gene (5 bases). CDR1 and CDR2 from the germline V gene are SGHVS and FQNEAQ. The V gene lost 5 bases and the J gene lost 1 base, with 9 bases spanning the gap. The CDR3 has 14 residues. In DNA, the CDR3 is TGTGCCAGCAGCCGGGAAGGGGCCAAAAACATTCAGTACTTC. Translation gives CASSREGAKNIQYF.

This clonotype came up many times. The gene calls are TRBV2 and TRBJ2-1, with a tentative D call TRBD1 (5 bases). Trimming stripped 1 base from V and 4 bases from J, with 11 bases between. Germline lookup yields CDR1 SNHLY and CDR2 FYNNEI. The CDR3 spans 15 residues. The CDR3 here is CASSEEGSAYNEQFF. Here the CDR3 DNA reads TGTGCCAGCAGTGAAGAGGGGTCGGCTTACAATGAGCAGTTCTTC.